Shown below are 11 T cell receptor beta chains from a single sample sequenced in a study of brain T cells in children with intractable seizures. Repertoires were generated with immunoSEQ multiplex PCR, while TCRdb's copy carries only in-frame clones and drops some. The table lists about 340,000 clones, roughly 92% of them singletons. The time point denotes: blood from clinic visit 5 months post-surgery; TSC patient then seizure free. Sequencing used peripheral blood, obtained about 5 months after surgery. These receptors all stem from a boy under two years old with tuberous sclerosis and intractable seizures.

The CDR3 protein is CAWSERGGTNQPQHF. In DNA form, the CDR3 reads TGTGCCTGGAGTGAACGAGGTGGGACCAATCAGCCCCAGCATTTT. The rearrangement links TRBV30 to TRBJ1-5; D is perhaps TRBD1 (5 bases). CDR1 and CDR2 (germline): GTSNPN, SVGIG (reference sequence). This CDR3 is 15 amino acids long. The V and J ends lost 1 base and 3 bases respectively, with 13 bases between them.

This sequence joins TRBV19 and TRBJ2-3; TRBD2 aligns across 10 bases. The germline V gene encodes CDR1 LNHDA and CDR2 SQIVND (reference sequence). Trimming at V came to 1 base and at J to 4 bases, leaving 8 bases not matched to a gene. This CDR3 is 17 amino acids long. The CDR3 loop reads CASSIGLAGTSADTQYF. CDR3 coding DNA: TGTGCCAGTAGTATAGGACTAGCGGGTACCTCGGCAGATACGCAGTATTTT.

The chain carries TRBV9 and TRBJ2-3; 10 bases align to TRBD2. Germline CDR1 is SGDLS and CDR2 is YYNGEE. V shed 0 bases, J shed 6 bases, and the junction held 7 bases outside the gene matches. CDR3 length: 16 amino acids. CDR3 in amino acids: CASSVVSSGRWDTQYF. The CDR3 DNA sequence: TGTGCCAGCAGCGTAGTGTCTAGCGGGAGATGGGATACGCAGTATTTT.

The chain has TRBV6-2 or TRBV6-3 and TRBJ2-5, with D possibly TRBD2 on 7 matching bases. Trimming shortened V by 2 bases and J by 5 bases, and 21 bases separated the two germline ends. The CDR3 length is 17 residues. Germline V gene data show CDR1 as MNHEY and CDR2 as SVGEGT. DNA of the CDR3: TGTGCCAGCAGTTACATCCCCTTGACGGGGGGCCTGGAGACCCAGTACTTC. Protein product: CASSYIPLTGGLETQYF.

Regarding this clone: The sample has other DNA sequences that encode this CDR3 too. The chain's CDR3 is CASSLGGTGELFF. The CDR3 DNA reads TGTGCCAGCAGTTTAGGGGGCACCGGGGAGCTGTTTTTT. This chain joins TRBV27 and TRBJ2-2; possibly TRBD1 or TRBD2 for D (5 bases each). The CDR3 runs 13 residues. V gave up 2 bases and J gave up 4 bases, with 5 bases separating them. The germline gives CDR1 MNHEY, CDR2 SMNVEV (reference sequence).

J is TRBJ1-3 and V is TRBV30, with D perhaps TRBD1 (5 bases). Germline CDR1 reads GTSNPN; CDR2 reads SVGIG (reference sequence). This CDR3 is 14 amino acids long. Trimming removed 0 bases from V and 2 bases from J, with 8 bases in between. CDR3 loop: CAWSVGGAGNTIYF. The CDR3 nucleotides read TGTGCCTGGAGTGTGGGGGGAGCTGGAAACACCATATATTTT.

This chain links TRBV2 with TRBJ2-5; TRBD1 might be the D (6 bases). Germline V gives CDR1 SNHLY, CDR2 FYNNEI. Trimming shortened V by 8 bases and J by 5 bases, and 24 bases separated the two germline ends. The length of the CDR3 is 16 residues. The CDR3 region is CASEGRGAGEFETQYF. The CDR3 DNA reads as TGTGCCAGCGAGGGAAGAGGTGCAGGGGAATTTGAGACCCAGTACTTC.

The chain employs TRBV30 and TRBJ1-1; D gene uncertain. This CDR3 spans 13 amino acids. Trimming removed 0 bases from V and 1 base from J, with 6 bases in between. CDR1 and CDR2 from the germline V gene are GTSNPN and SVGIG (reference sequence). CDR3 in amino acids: CAWSVLPNTEAFF. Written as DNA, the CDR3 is TGTGCCTGGAGTGTACTTCCGAACACTGAAGCTTTCTTT.

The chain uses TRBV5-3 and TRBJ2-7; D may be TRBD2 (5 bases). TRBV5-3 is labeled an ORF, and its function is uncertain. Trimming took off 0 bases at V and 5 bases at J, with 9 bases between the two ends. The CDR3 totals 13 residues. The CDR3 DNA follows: TGTGCCAGAAGCTTGGCGAGGGTCCACGAGCAGTACTTC. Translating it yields CARSLARVHEQYF.

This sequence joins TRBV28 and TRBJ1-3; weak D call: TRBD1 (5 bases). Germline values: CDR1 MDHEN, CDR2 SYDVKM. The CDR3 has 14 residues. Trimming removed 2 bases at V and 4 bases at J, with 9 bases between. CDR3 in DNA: TGTGCCAGCAGTTTAGGGGGGAGAGGAAACACCATATATTTT. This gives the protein CASSLGGRGNTIYF.

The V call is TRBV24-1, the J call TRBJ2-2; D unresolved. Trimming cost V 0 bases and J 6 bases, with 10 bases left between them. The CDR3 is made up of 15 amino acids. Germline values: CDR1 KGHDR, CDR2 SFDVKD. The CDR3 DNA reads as TGTGCCACCAGTGATTTGCCCTACGGTGCCGGGGAGCTGTTTTTT. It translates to CATSDLPYGAGELFF.